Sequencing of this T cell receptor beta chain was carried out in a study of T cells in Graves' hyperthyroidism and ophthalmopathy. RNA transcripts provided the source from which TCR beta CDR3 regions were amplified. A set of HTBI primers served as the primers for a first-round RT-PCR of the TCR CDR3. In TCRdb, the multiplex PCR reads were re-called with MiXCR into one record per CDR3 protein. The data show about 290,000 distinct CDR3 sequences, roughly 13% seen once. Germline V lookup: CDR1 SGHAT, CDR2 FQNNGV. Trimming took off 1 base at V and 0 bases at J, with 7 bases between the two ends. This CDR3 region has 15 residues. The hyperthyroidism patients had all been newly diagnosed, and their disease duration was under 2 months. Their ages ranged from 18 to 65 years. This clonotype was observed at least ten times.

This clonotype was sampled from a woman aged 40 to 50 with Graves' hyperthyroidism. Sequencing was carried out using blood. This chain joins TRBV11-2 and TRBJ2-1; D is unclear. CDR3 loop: CASSLASRSYNEQFF. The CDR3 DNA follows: TGTGCCAGCAGCTTAGCGAGTCGCTCCTACAATGAGCAGTTCTTC.